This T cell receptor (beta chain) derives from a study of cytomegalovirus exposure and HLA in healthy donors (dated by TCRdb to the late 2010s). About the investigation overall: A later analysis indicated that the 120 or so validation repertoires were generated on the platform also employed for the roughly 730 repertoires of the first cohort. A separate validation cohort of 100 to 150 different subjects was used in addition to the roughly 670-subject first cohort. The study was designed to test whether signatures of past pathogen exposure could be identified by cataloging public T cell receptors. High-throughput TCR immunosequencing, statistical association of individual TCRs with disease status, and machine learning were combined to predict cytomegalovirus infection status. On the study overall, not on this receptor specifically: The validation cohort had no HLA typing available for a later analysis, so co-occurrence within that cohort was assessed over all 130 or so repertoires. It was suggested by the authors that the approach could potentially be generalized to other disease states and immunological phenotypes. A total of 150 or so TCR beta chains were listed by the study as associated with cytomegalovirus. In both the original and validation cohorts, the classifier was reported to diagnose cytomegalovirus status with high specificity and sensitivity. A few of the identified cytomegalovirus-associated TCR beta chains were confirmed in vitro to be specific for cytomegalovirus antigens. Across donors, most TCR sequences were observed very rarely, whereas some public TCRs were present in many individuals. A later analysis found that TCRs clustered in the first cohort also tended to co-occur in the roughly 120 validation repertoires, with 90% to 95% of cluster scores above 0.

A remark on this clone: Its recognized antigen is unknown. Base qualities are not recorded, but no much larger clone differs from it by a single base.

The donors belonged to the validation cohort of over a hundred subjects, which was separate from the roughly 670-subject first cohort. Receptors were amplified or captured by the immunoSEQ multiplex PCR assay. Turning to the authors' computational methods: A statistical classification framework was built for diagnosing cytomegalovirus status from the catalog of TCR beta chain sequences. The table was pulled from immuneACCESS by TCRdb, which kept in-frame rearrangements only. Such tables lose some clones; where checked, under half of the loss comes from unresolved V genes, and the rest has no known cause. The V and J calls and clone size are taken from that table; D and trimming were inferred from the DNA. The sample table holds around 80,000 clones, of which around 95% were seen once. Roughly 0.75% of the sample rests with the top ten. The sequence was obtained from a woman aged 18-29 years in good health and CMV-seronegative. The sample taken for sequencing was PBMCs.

This receptor carries the CDR3 CASSQGVGGMGQPQHF. The nucleotide sequence is given as TGCGCCAGCAGCCAAGGCGTAGGGGGAATGGGTCAGCCCCAGCATTTT. The rearranged chain carries TRBV4-3 and TRBJ1-5; the D segment could be TRBD1, given 6 matching bases. CDR1 LGHNA and CDR2 YSLEER were looked up in the germline V gene. At the junction V is shortened by 1 base and J by 6 bases, with 16 bases in between. There are 16 amino acids in the CDR3, from cysteine to phenylalanine inclusive. Solely the CDR3 DNA is kept, with 48 bases framed from the first base.